This passage covers 9 T cell receptor beta chains from one sample sequenced in a study of blood T cells in healthy people across ages. For the second PCR, which ran for about 6 to 12 cycles, a sample-barcoded 5' primer and a J-beta primer mix were used. TCRdb passed the 5' RACE reads through MiXCR, listing each CDR3 protein once. This table has over 500,000 distinct CDR3 sequences, over 25% appearing once. The data also belong to a second study, concerning T cells of mothers and their children.

Input material: blood. The receptors here all came from a boy aged 2 to 10 in good health.

This clonotype has only a few counts. The rearrangement links TRBV7-2 to TRBJ2-7, with 13 bases aligning to TRBD2. CDR1 is SGHTA, CDR2 FQGNSA, per germline. The CDR3 is made up of 15 amino acids. V trimming: 5 bases; J trimming: 4 bases; junction bases outside the gene matches: 5. The CDR3 sequence is CASSTWTSGSYEQYF. CDR3 bases: TGTGCCAGCAGCACTTGGACTAGCGGGAGTTACGAGCAGTACTTC.

This clonotype was detected only a few times. This sequence joins TRBV29-1 and TRBJ2-5; D is possibly TRBD2 (5 bases). V was shortened by 5 bases and J by 7 bases, with 11 bases between the two germline ends. CDR1 is SQVTM, CDR2 ANQGSEA, per germline. This CDR3 contains 11 residues. The CDR3: CSVPARGTQYF. The CDR3 coding sequence is TGCAGCGTTCCAGCACGGGGGACCCAGTACTTC.

This sequence joins TRBV6-5 and TRBJ1-4; 9 bases align to TRBD1. The CDR3 is made up of 14 amino acids. After removal of 6 bases from V and 7 bases from J, the junction contained 6 bases not matched to a gene. Germline assignment: CDR1 MNHEY and CDR2 SVGAGI. In DNA, the CDR3 is TGTGCCAGCAGAACCGGGACAGGGCTTGAAAAACTGTTTTTT. Amino acid sequence: CASRTGTGLEKLFF.

The chain combines TRBV7-6 with TRBJ1-3; no definite D call. Germline CDR1 reads SGHVS; CDR2 reads FNYEAQ. This CDR3 has 16 residues. V lost 4 bases, J lost 4 bases, and 17 bases lay in between. The DNA of the CDR3 is TGTGCCAGCAGCTCAGGCCCGGAGGACTTAGGAAACACCATATATTTT. Its translation: CASSSGPEDLGNTIYF.

The count of this clonotype is one. In nucleotides, the CDR3 is TGTGCCAGCAGTTTAGCGGCCGGGGACTACACCTTC. Translating it yields CASSLAAGDYTF. The rearrangement uses TRBV12-3 or TRBV12-4 and TRBJ1-2, with no clear D. This CDR3 has 12 residues. V was trimmed by 0 bases and J by 10 bases, leaving 9 bases between them.

This clonotype has only a few counts. CDR3 loop: CASSIRPDTDTQYF. DNA for the CDR3: TGTGCCAGCAGCATTCGACCAGACACAGATACGCAGTATTTT. V gene TRBV5-5 combines with J gene TRBJ2-3; D is undetermined. Germline CDR1 reads SGHKS; CDR2 reads YYEKEE (reference sequence). There are 14 residues in the CDR3. V lost 4 bases and J lost 2, with 11 bases in between.

This clonotype was detected only a few times. This chain connects TRBV5-1 to TRBJ2-3; D could derive from TRBD1 or TRBD2 (5 bases each). This CDR3 comprises 14 residues. Germline assignment: CDR1 SGHRS and CDR2 YFSETQ. Trimming removed 4 bases from V and 3 bases from J, with 12 bases in between. In DNA, the CDR3 is TGCGCCAGCAGCACGGGACCAAGTACAGATACGCAGTATTTT. Translating gives CASSTGPSTDTQYF.

The rearrangement links TRBV20-1 to TRBJ2-1; 15 bases are a match to TRBD2. Germline assignment: CDR1 DFQATT and CDR2 SNEGSKA (reference sequence). V lost 4 bases and J lost 7; bases outside the gene matches: 17. This CDR3 is built from 19 residues. In DNA form, the CDR3 reads TGCAGTGCTACCGATGGACTAGCGGGAGGGCCGGTCCTCTTGAATGAGCAGTTCTTC. Its translation is CSATDGLAGGPVLLNEQFF.

The V and J genes are TRBV5-1 and TRBJ2-7; no clear D. TRBJ2-1 explains the end of the DNA better; the J call may be wrong. The CDR3 covers 15 residues. Germline CDR1 and CDR2: SGHRS and YFSETQ. DNA for the CDR3: TGCGCCAGCAGCTGGCTTAGGGCATTGGGAAATGAGCAGTTCTTC. Translating it yields CASSWLRALGNEQFF.